The next 21 T cell receptor beta chains were all read from a single sample in a study of blood T cell repertoires in COVID-19. Here immunoSEQ multiplex PCR was the method, and the copy in TCRdb shows in-frame clones only, minus some. The table has around 130,000 clones, roughly 89% seen once. The sample taken for sequencing was peripheral blood. All receptors derive from a middle-aged man with acute or convalescent COVID-19.

For this clone: A much larger clone lies one base from this, so it may be a read error. The chain recombines TRBV9 with TRBJ2-7; 7 bases match TRBD1. CDR3 length: 14 amino acids. Germline CDR1 SGDLS, CDR2 YYNGEE. Trimming at V came to 0 bases and at J to 0 bases, leaving 0 bases not matched to a gene. For the CDR3, the DNA is TGTGCCAGCAGCGTAGGGGACAGCTCCTACGAGCAGTACTTC. This encodes CASSVGDSSYEQYF.

This rearrangement joins TRBV19 to TRBJ2-3, with TRBD2 identical over 8 bases. The CDR3 totals 16 residues. V dropped 2 bases and J dropped 4; count of bases not matched to a gene: 8. Germline-derived CDR1 and CDR2 are LNHDA and SQIVND (reference sequence). Here the CDR3 DNA reads TGTGCCAGTAGTATACGGAGCGGGAGAGTGGCAGATACGCAGTATTTT. Amino acids: CASSIRSGRVADTQYF.

The chain carries TRBV23-1 and TRBJ2-3, with D perhaps TRBD2 (6 bases). TRBV23-1 qualifies as an ORF whose function is uncertain. Trimming pared 0 bases from V and 4 bases from J, leaving 17 bases between. This CDR3 has 17 amino acids. The CDR3 here is CASSQSSSGVGSDTQYF. For the CDR3, the DNA is TGCGCCAGCAGTCAATCGAGTTCGGGGGTAGGGTCAGATACGCAGTATTTT.

This chain connects TRBV13 to TRBJ2-3, with 9 bases matching TRBD1. The CDR3 is made up of 16 amino acids. The ends lost 5 bases at V and 2 bases at J; junction bases unmatched: 8. From germline, CDR1 is PRHDT and CDR2 FYEKMQ (reference sequence). CDR3 amino acids: CASSRTGGYNTDTQYF. The DNA of the CDR3 is TGTGCCAGCAGCCGAACAGGGGGCTATAACACAGATACGCAGTATTTT.

The V gene is TRBV7-2, the J gene TRBJ1-6; 9 bases match TRBD1. This CDR3 is 17 amino acids long. Germline loops: CDR1 SGHTA, CDR2 FQGNSA. V lost 5 bases to trimming and J lost 5 bases; unmatched junction nucleotides: 10. CDR3 protein: CASSAFTGGNHNSPLHF. In DNA, the CDR3 is TGTGCCAGCAGCGCATTCACAGGGGGCAACCATAATTCACCCCTCCACTTT.

The chain is built from TRBV4-2 and TRBJ2-1; 8 nucleotides match TRBD2. V was clipped by 1 base and J by 3 bases; unmatched bases: 5. CDR3 size: 16 residues. Germline values: CDR1 LGHNA, CDR2 YNFKEQ. The CDR3 bases are TGTGCCAGCAGCCAAGCTGGGAGCGGGGGCTACAATGAGCAGTTCTTC. Translating it yields CASSQAGSGGYNEQFF.

This chain joins TRBV6-6 and TRBJ2-7, with a possible D match to TRBD1 (6 bases). This CDR3 is built from 14 residues. V was pared by 0 bases and J by 3 bases, with 9 bases between. Germline V CDR1 and CDR2: MNHNY, SVGAGI (reference sequence). The CDR3 loop reads CASSYSGQIYEQYF. CDR3 nucleotides: TGTGCCAGCAGTTACTCAGGACAGATCTACGAGCAGTACTTC.

The chain couples TRBV27 to TRBJ1-1; TRBD1 might be the D (5 bases). The CDR3 spans 15 residues. Between the trimmed V and J ends, which lost 4 bases and 3 bases, there was a span of 15 bases. Looked up from germline, CDR1 is MNHEY and CDR2 is SMNVEV (reference sequence). This chain's CDR3 is CASSSDTQVDTEAFF. CDR3 sequence (DNA): TGTGCCAGCAGTTCGGACACCCAGGTCGACACTGAAGCTTTCTTT.

V is TRBV12-3 or TRBV12-4 and J is TRBJ1-1; TRBD1 matches 10 bases. The CDR3 consists of 13 residues. J was trimmed by 7 bases and V by 3 bases; bases with no gene match: 2. DNA for the CDR3: TGTGCCAGCAGTTTCGGACAGGGGGGTGAAGCTTTCTTT. Protein product: CASSFGQGGEAFF.

V usage is TRBV5-4 and J usage is TRBJ2-1; D is ambiguous. The ends were cut back, 0 bases at V and 10 bases at J, with 11 bases in the middle. CDR1 and CDR2 (germline): SGHNT, YYREEE (reference sequence). This CDR3 region has 13 residues. The CDR3 DNA follows: TGTGCCAGCAGCTTGGCCAACCTCAGAGAGCAGTTCTTC. Residues: CASSLANLREQFF.

The chain couples TRBV19 to TRBJ2-3, with TRBD2 identical over 8 bases. Germline lookup yields CDR1 LNHDA and CDR2 SQIVND (reference sequence). The length of the CDR3 is 14 residues. V shed 6 bases, J shed 3 bases, and the junction held 5 bases outside the gene matches. The CDR3, as DNA: TGTGCCAGTAGCGGGAGGGCGTCGACAGATACGCAGTATTTT. Translation gives CASSGRASTDTQYF.

The chain couples TRBV6-5 to TRBJ2-7, with 10 bases aligning to TRBD2. Trimming removed 7 bases from V and 6 bases from J; junction bases left unmatched: 9. The CDR3 runs to 14 residues. From germline, CDR1 is MNHEY and CDR2 SVGAGI. The CDR3 DNA reads TGTGCCAGCAACGGACTAGCGGAGATCGCCGAGCAGTACTTC. Amino acids: CASNGLAEIAEQYF.

The chain recombines TRBV5-1 with TRBJ2-3, with a weak D call TRBD2 (6 bases). From germline, CDR1 is SGHRS and CDR2 YFSETQ. Trimming stripped 5 bases from V and 1 base from J, with 14 bases between. The length of the CDR3 is 15 residues. The CDR3 coding sequence is TGCGCCAGCAGGACACCTCCGGGAGGCACAGATACGCAGTATTTT. Protein: CASRTPPGGTDTQYF.

The gene calls are TRBV30 and TRBJ1-5; D gene uncertain. This CDR3 has 14 amino acids. V lost 2 bases and J lost 0, with 8 bases in between. Germline V lookup: CDR1 GTSNPN, CDR2 SVGIG (reference sequence). The CDR3 coding sequence is TGTGCCTGGAGTACAGAGATTAGCAATCAGCCCCAGCATTTT. It translates to CAWSTEISNQPQHF.

The J gene is TRBJ2-7, the V gene TRBV11-2; 7 bases fit TRBD1. The CDR3 is 19 residues long. The V gene's germline CDR1 is SGHAT and CDR2 FQNNGV. The V and J ends lost 3 bases and 5 bases, in that order; junction bases with no gene match: 22. CDR3 sequence: CASSFLMDRSMPSPNEQYF. Here the CDR3 DNA reads TGTGCCAGCAGCTTTTTGATGGACAGGTCGATGCCGTCCCCCAACGAGCAGTACTTC.

V gene TRBV5-4 combines with J gene TRBJ1-1; the match to TRBD1 covers 8 bases. The CDR3 has 14 amino acids. The germline V gene encodes CDR1 SGHNT and CDR2 YYREEE (reference sequence). Losses at the gene ends were 0 bases for V and 7 bases for J; bases not matched to a gene: 5. In DNA, the CDR3 is TGTGCCAGCAGCTTGGCACGGGGGACAGGTGAAGCTTTCTTT. As protein: CASSLARGTGEAFF. Complete variable domain (other parts from reference TRBV5-4 and TRBJ1-1): ETGVTQSPTHLIKTRGQQVTLRCSSQSGHNTVSWYQQALGQGPQFIFQYYREEENGRGNFPPRFSGLQFPNYSSELNVNALELDDSALYLCASSLARGTGEAFFGQGTRLTVV.

The V gene is TRBV9, the J gene TRBJ2-3; 8 bases map to TRBD2. From germline, CDR1 is SGDLS and CDR2 YYNGEE. V shed 1 base and J 7 bases; nucleotides not matched to a gene: 11. CDR3 size: 16 residues. The CDR3 loop is CASSVTGGGGPHTQYF. As DNA, the CDR3 is TGTGCCAGCAGCGTAACGGGGGGCGGGGGGCCCCATACGCAGTATTTT.

The chain joins TRBV18 to TRBJ1-1; 8 positions agree with TRBD1. The CDR3 has 17 amino acids. The ends lost 0 bases at V and 6 bases at J; junction bases unmatched: 12. CDR1 and CDR2 (germline): KGHSH, LQKENI. The CDR3: CASSPPWEGVRGPEAFF. The DNA for the CDR3 is TGTGCCAGCTCACCACCGTGGGAGGGTGTCAGGGGGCCTGAAGCTTTCTTT.

V gene TRBV12-5 combines with J gene TRBJ1-2, with 7 positions matching TRBD1. V shed 6 bases, J shed 8 bases, and the junction held 12 bases outside the gene matches. In germline, CDR1 is LGHNT, CDR2 FRNRAP. The CDR3 has 14 residues. CDR3 sequence (DNA): TGTGCTAGTGGGGCGGGACAGTCGGTGGGCGGCTACACCTTC. Protein product: CASGAGQSVGGYTF. Looking up the rest from reference TRBV12-5 and TRBJ1-2 gives the full variable domain: DARVTQTPRHKVTEMGQEVTMRCQPILGHNTVFWYRQTMMQGLELLAYFRNRAPLDDSGMPKDRFSAEMPDATLATLKIQPSEPRDSAVYFCASGAGQSVGGYTFGSGTRLTVV.

The chain is built from TRBV9 and TRBJ1-5; a possible D gene is TRBD1 (6 bases). The CDR3 consists of 15 residues. Germline-derived CDR1 and CDR2 are SGDLS and YYNGEE. The germline V and J ends were trimmed by 2 bases and 6 bases, with 15 bases remaining between them. The CDR3, as DNA: TGTGCCAGCAGCGTTTCAGGGGCGTATGGTCAGCCCCAGCATTTT. Translated, it gives CASSVSGAYGQPQHF.

The chain recombines TRBV25-1 with TRBJ1-1; 8 bases are a match to TRBD1. Per the germline V gene, CDR1 is MGHDK and CDR2 is SYGVNS. The V segment lost 6 bases and the J segment 0 bases; nucleotides outside the gene matches: 6. The CDR3 runs to 15 residues. In nucleotides, the CDR3 is TGTGCCAGCAGCGCAAGGGACAGGATGAACACTGAAGCTTTCTTT. Its protein product is CASSARDRMNTEAFF.